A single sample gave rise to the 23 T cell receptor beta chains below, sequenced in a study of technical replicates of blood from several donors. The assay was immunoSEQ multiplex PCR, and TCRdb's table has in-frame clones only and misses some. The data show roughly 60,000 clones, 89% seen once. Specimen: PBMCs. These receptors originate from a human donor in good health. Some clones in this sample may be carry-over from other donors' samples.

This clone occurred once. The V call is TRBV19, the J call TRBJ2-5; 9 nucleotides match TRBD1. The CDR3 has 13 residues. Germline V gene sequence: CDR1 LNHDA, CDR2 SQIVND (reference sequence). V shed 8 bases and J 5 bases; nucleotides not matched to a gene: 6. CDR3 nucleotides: TGTGCCAGTGGGGACAGGGTAGGCGAGACCCAGTACTTC. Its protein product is CASGDRVGETQYF.

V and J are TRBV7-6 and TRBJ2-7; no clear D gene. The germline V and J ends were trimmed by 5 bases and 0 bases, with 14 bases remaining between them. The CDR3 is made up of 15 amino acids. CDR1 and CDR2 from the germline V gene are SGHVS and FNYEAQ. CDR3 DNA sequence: TGTGCCAGCAGCCCCCGCGGCAGCTACTCCTACGAGCAGTACTTC. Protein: CASSPRGSYSYEQYF.

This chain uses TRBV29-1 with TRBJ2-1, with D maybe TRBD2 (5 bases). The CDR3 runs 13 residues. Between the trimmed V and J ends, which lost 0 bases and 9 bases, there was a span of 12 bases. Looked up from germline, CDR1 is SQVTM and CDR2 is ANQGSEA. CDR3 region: CSVEDLAWGEQFF. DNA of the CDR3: TGCAGCGTTGAAGATTTAGCGTGGGGTGAGCAGTTCTTC.

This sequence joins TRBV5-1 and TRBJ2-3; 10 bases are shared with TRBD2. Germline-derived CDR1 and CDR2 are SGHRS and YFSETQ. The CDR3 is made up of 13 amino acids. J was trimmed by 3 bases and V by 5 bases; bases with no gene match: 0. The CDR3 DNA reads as TGCGCCAGCAGGACTAGCGGGACAGATACGCAGTATTTT. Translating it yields CASRTSGTDTQYF.

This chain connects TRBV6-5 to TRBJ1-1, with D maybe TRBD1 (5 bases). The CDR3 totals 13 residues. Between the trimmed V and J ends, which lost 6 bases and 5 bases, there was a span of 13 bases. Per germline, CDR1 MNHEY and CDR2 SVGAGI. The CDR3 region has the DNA TGTGCCAGCAGCAGGACACCCTCGACTGAAGCTTTCTTT. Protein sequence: CASSRTPSTEAFF.

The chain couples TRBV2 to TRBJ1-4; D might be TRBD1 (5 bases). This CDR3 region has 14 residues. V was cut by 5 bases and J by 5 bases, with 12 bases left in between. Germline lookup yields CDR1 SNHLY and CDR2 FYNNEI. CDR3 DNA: TGTGCCAGCAGTCCAGGGAGGAGAAATGAAAAACTGTTTTTT. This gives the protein CASSPGRRNEKLFF.

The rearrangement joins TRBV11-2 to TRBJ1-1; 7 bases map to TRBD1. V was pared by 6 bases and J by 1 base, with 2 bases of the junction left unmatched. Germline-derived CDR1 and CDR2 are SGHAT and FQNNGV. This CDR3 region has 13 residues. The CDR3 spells CASSRDRNTEAFF. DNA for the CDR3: TGTGCCAGCAGTCGGGACAGGAACACTGAAGCTTTCTTT.

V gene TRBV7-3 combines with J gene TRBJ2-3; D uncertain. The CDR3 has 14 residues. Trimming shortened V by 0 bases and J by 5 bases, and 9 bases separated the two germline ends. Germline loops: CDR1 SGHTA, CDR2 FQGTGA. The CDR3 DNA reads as TGTGCCAGCAGCTTAACCCCTAGGATAGATACGCAGTATTTT. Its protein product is CASSLTPRIDTQYF.

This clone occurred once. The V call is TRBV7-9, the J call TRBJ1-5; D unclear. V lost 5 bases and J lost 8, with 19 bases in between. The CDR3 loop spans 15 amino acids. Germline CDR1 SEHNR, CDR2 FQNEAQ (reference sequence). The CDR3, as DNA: TGTGCCAGCAGCCCGTCAGCGGTAGGGTTAGAGCCCCAGCATTTT. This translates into CASSPSAVGLEPQHF.

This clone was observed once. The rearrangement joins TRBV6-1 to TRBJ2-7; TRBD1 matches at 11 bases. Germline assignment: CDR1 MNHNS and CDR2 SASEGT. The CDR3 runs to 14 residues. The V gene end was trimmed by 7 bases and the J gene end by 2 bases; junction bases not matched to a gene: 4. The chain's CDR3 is CASMGDRGTYEQYF. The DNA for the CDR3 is TGTGCCAGCATGGGGGACAGGGGGACCTACGAGCAGTACTTC.

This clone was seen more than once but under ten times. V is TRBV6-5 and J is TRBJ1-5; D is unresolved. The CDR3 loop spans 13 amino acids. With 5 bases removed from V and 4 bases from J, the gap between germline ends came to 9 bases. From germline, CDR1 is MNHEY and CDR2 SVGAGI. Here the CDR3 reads CASSRDSNQPQHF. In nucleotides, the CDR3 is TGTGCCAGCAGTAGAGACTCAAATCAGCCCCAGCATTTT.

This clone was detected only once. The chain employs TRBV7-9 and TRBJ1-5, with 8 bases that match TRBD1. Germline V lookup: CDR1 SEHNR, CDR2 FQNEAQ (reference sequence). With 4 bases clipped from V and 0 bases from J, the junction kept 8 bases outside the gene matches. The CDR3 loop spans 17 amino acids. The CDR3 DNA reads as TGTGCCAGCAGCTCGGACAGGGAAACCTATAGCAATCAGCCCCAGCATTTT. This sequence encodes CASSSDRETYSNQPQHF.

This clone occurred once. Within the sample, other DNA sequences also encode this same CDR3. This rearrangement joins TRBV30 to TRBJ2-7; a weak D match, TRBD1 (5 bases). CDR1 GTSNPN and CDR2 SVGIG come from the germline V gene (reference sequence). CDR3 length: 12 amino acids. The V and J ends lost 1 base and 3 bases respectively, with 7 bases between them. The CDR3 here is CAWSGQFYEQYF. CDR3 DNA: TGTGCCTGGAGTGGACAGTTCTACGAGCAGTACTTC.

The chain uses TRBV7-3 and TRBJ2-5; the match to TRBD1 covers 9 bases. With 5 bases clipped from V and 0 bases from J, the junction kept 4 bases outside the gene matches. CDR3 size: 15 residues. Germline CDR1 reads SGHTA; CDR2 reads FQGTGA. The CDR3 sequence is CASSLGTGYQETQYF. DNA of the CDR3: TGTGCCAGCAGCCTTGGGACAGGGTACCAAGAGACCCAGTACTTC. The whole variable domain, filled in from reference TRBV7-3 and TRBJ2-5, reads GAGVSQTPSNKVTEKGKYVELRCDPISGHTALYWYRQSLGQGPEFLIYFQGTGAADDSGLPNDRFFAVRPEGSVSTLKIQRTERGDSAVYLCASSLGTGYQETQYFGPGTRLLVL.

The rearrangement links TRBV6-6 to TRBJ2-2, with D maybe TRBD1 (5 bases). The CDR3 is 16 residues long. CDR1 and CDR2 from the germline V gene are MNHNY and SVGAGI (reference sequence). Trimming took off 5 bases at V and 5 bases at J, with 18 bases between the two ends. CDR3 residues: CASSRSRDRWTGELFF. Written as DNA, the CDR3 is TGTGCCAGCAGTAGGAGCAGGGATCGGTGGACCGGGGAGCTGTTTTTT.

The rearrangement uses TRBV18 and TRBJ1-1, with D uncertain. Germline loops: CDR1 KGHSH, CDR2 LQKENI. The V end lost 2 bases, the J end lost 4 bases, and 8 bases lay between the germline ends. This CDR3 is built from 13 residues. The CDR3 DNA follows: TGTGCCAGCTCACCAACTGGCGGCACTGAAGCTTTCTTT. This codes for CASSPTGGTEAFF.

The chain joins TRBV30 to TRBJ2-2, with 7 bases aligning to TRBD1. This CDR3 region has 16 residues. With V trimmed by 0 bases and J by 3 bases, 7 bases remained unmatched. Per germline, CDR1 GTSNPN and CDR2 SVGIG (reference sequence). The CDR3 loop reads CAWSVQGRSHTGELFF. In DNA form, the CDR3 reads TGTGCCTGGAGTGTACAGGGGCGGAGCCACACCGGGGAGCTGTTTTTT.

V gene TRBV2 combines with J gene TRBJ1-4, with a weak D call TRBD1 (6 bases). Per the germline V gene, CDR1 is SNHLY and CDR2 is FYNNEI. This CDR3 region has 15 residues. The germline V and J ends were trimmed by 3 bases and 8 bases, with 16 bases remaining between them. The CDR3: CASSDRGGPAEKLFF. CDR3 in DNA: TGTGCCAGCAGTGATAGGGGGGGCCCTGCGGAAAAACTGTTTTTT.

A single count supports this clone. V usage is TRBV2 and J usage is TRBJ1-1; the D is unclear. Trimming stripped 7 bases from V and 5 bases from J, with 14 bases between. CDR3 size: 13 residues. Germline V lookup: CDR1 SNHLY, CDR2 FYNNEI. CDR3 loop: CASKLRPRTEAFF. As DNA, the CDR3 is TGTGCCAGCAAACTCCGGCCGAGGACTGAAGCTTTCTTT.

The CDR3 bases are TGTGCCAGCAGCGTAGCGGTCCGGGACACCATATATTTT. This translates into CASSVAVRDTIYF. The rearrangement links TRBV9 to TRBJ1-3; D is undetermined. CDR1 and CDR2 from the germline V gene are SGDLS and YYNGEE. Trimming took 0 bases from V and 8 from J, leaving 9 bases between them. The CDR3 has 13 amino acids.

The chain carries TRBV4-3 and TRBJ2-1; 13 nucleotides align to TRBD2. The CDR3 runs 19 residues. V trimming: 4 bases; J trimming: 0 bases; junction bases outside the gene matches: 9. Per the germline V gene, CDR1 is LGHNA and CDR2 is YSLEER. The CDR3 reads CASSRGLAGAQSSYNEQFF. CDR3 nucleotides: TGCGCCAGCAGCCGAGGACTAGCGGGGGCCCAGAGCTCCTACAATGAGCAGTTCTTC.

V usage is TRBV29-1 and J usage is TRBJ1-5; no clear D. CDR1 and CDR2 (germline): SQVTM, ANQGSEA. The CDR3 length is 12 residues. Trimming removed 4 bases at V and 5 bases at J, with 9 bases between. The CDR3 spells CSVGGSDQPQHF. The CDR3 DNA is TGCAGCGTTGGTGGTTCGGATCAGCCCCAGCATTTT.

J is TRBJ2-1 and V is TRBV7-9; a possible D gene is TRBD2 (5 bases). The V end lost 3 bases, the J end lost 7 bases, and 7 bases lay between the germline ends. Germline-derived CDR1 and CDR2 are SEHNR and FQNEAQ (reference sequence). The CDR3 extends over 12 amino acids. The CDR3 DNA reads TGTGCCAGCAGCTTGGTAGCGAATGAGCAGTTCTTC. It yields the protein CASSLVANEQFF.